Listed here are 32 T cell receptor beta chains from one sample, sequenced in a study of T cells in Graves' hyperthyroidism and ophthalmopathy. Amplification targeted TCR beta CDR3 regions from RNA transcripts. TCR CDR3 underwent first-round RT-PCR with the HTBI primer set. Via MiXCR, TCRdb re-called the multiplex PCR reads, giving one row per CDR3 protein. The sample lists roughly 380,000 distinct CDR3 sequences; approximately 18% were seen once. Sequenced material: blood. The receptors derive from a middle-aged woman with Graves' ophthalmopathy.

This clonotype was found many times. The chain combines TRBV2 with TRBJ2-7, with D perhaps TRBD2 (5 bases). The CDR3 contains 15 residues. Trimming shortened V by 5 bases and J by 1 base, and 15 bases separated the two germline ends. CDR1 is SNHLY, CDR2 FYNNEI, per germline. The CDR3 region has the DNA TGTGCCAGCAGTTTAATGGGAGAAGGTTCCTACGAGCAGTACTTC. Its protein is CASSLMGEGSYEQYF.

This clonotype was observed at least ten times. This chain uses TRBV4-2 with TRBJ1-2; tentatively, D is TRBD1 (5 bases). The CDR3 has 15 amino acids. V was pared by 0 bases and J by 4 bases, with 12 bases between. The germline V gene encodes CDR1 LGHNA and CDR2 YNFKEQ. CDR3 DNA: TGTGCCAGCAGCCAAGAAGACAGTTTAGTCTATGGCTACACCTTC. Translation gives CASSQEDSLVYGYTF.

At least ten counts were recorded for this clonotype. This sequence joins TRBV12-3 or TRBV12-4 and TRBJ2-5, with no clear D. The CDR3 covers 12 residues. Trimming cost V 3 bases and J 5 bases, with 7 bases left between them. Here the CDR3 DNA reads TGTGCCAGCAGTTTTATAGGGGAGACCCAGTACTTC. It is translated as CASSFIGETQYF.

At least ten counts were recorded for this clonotype. The J gene is TRBJ1-2, the V gene TRBV14; D remains ambiguous. Germline CDR1 and CDR2: SGHDN and FVKESK. Trimming removed 1 base from V and 2 bases from J, with 5 bases in between. This CDR3 is 13 amino acids long. The CDR3 loop is CASSQVRNYGYTF. The CDR3 DNA is TGTGCCAGCAGCCAAGTACGGAACTATGGCTACACCTTC.

This clonotype occurred once. CDR3 in DNA: TGTGCCAGCAGTTTCATCGGCAGGGAGTCCTACGAGCAGTACTTC. The encoded protein is CASSFIGRESYEQYF. The chain carries TRBV28 and TRBJ2-7; tentatively, D is TRBD1 or TRBD2 (5 bases each). V was cut by 3 bases and J by 1 base, with 13 bases left in between. The CDR3 contains 15 residues. Germline V gene sequence: CDR1 MDHEN, CDR2 SYDVKM.

The sample holds many counts of this clonotype. The chain has TRBV20-1 and TRBJ2-7; D is uncertain. Germline V CDR1 and CDR2: DFQATT, SNEGSKA (reference sequence). CDR3 size: 13 residues. The V end lost 3 bases, the J end lost 0 bases, and 9 bases lay between the germline ends. Here the CDR3 DNA reads TGCAGTGCTAGGATGTATAGCTCCTACGAGCAGTACTTC. It is translated as CSARMYSSYEQYF.

This clonotype has a count of ten or more. The V call is TRBV18, the J call TRBJ1-2; 7 nucleotides align to TRBD1. This CDR3 is 14 amino acids long. Germline trimming cut 1 base from V and 10 bases from J; bases unmatched to any gene: 9. Germline CDR1 reads KGHSH; CDR2 reads LQKENI. CDR3 sequence reads: CASSPRDRVYAYTF. Here the CDR3 DNA reads TGTGCCAGCTCACCACGAGACAGGGTTTACGCCTACACCTTC. The full variable domain, completed using reference TRBV18 and TRBJ1-2, is NAGVMQNPRHLVRRRGQEARLRCSPMKGHSHVYWYRQLPEEGLKFMVYLQKENIIDESGMPKERFSAEFPKEGPSILRIQQVVRGDSAAYFCASSPRDRVYAYTFGSGTRLTVV.

The CDR3 region is CSARDPLKQSYEQYF. DNA of the CDR3: TGCAGTGCTAGGGACCCCCTAAAACAGTCCTACGAGCAGTACTTC. The rearrangement joins TRBV20-1 to TRBJ2-7; no clear D gene. This CDR3 spans 15 amino acids. CDR1 is DFQATT, CDR2 SNEGSKA, per germline (reference sequence). Trimming took 3 bases from V and 1 from J, leaving 16 bases between them.

V gene TRBV7-9 combines with J gene TRBJ1-3, with D unresolved. This CDR3 is 15 amino acids long. CDR1 and CDR2 (germline): SEHNR, FQNEAQ (reference sequence). V lost 5 bases and J 3 bases, leaving 14 bases between the germline ends. CDR3 in DNA: TGTGCCAGCAGCCCGTCGGTGGTATATGGAAACACCATATATTTT. Its protein product is CASSPSVVYGNTIYF.

This clonotype came up many times. The chain joins TRBV28 to TRBJ1-5; perhaps TRBD1 as D (5 bases). The CDR3 loop spans 16 amino acids. The V gene's germline CDR1 is MDHEN and CDR2 SYDVKM. The ends were cut back, 3 bases at V and 0 bases at J, with 12 bases in the middle. The CDR3 bases are TGTGCCAGCAGTTTTGGGGGGGTAAATAGCAATCAGCCCCAGCATTTT. Protein sequence: CASSFGGVNSNQPQHF.

This clonotype was found many times. The chain has TRBV11-2 and TRBJ1-2; possibly TRBD1 for D (6 bases). V was cut by 5 bases and J by 4 bases, with 14 bases left in between. Germline V gives CDR1 SGHAT, CDR2 FQNNGV. The CDR3 loop spans 14 amino acids. The CDR3: CASSVTPDSYGYTF. The CDR3 region has the DNA TGTGCCAGCAGCGTGACCCCGGACAGCTATGGCTACACCTTC.

This clonotype was counted many times. A much larger clonotype is one base distant, so this may be a read error. The chain carries TRBV12-3 or TRBV12-4 and TRBJ1-3, with TRBD1 matching 7 bases. The CDR3 contains 17 residues. CDR3 protein: CASSSPPVGTAGNTVYF. The CDR3 DNA reads TGTGCCAGCAGTTCTCCCCCGGTCGGGACAGCTGGAAACACCGTATATTTT.

At least ten counts were recorded for this clonotype. The CDR3 coding sequence is TGTGCCAGCAATAGCCAGGAACTCTCCTACGAGCAGTACTTC. Translated: CASNSQELSYEQYF. The chain couples TRBV6-1 to TRBJ2-7, with D uncertain. Looked up from germline, CDR1 is MNHNS and CDR2 is SASEGT. The CDR3 has 14 residues. The germline V and J ends were trimmed by 7 bases and 0 bases, with 13 bases remaining between them.

In its sample, this clonotype was seen many times. This chain connects TRBV10-3 to TRBJ2-7; D is possibly TRBD2 (5 bases). With 2 bases removed from V and 2 bases from J, the gap between germline ends came to 10 bases. CDR3 size: 14 residues. Germline V gene lookup returns CDR1 ENHRY and CDR2 SYGVKD. The CDR3 spells CAISEVWRTYEQYF. DNA of the CDR3: TGTGCCATCAGTGAGGTCTGGAGGACCTACGAGCAGTACTTC.

This clonotype was seen at least ten times. The chain is built from TRBV6-2 or TRBV6-3 and TRBJ1-5; no reliable D call. From germline, CDR1 is MNHEY and CDR2 SVGEGT. This CDR3 contains 12 residues. Trimming took off 4 bases at V and 8 bases at J, with 9 bases between the two ends. The CDR3 DNA follows: TGTGCCAGCAGTTCCTCGGAAGAGCCCCAGCATTTT. Amino acid sequence: CASSSSEEPQHF.

In its sample, this clonotype was seen a few times. V and J are TRBV29-1 and TRBJ2-2, with D perhaps matching TRBD1 or TRBD2 (6 bases each). This CDR3 has 12 residues. V was shortened by 4 bases and J by 7 bases, with 10 bases between the two germline ends. The V gene's germline CDR1 is SQVTM and CDR2 ANQGSEA. Here the CDR3 DNA reads TGCAGCGTTGGGGGGGCCAACGGGGAGCTGTTTTTT. Encoded protein: CSVGGANGELFF.

This clonotype was seen more than once but under ten times. The chain uses TRBV7-3 and TRBJ2-7; no clear D. The V end lost 1 base, the J end lost 0 bases, and 10 bases lay between the germline ends. The CDR3 contains 15 residues. The germline V gene has CDR1 SGHTA and CDR2 FQGTGA. CDR3 DNA sequence: TGTGCCAGCAGCTTAAGTTCGGAAAGCTCCTACGAGCAGTACTTC. Translation gives CASSLSSESSYEQYF.

This clonotype has at least ten counts. The chain has TRBV15 and TRBJ1-5, with D possibly matching TRBD1 (5 bases). From germline, CDR1 is LNHNV and CDR2 YYDKDF (reference sequence). Trimming pared 4 bases from V and 7 bases from J, leaving 11 bases between. The CDR3 loop spans 13 amino acids. The CDR3 spells CATSTDIHQPQHF. CDR3 coding DNA: TGTGCCACCAGCACGGACATCCACCAGCCCCAGCATTTT.

This clonotype came up many times. This rearrangement joins TRBV28 to TRBJ1-2; possibly TRBD1 for D (5 bases). Germline V lookup: CDR1 MDHEN, CDR2 SYDVKM. The CDR3 runs 14 residues. The V gene lost 2 bases and the J gene lost 4 bases, with 11 bases spanning the gap. This chain's CDR3 is CASSLVQGGYGYTF. DNA of the CDR3: TGTGCCAGCAGTTTAGTCCAGGGAGGCTATGGCTACACCTTC.

DNA for the CDR3: TGCGCCAGCAGCCAAGAGCCGGGGGATTCACCCCTCCACTTT. Translation: CASSQEPGDSPLHF. The chain joins TRBV4-3 to TRBJ1-6, with D possibly matching TRBD1 (5 bases). The CDR3 runs 14 residues. Trimming removed 0 bases at V and 8 bases at J, with 8 bases between. CDR1 LGHNA and CDR2 YSLEER come from the germline V gene.

This clonotype showed up many times. A much larger clonotype is one base distant, so this may be a read error. The chain couples TRBV28 to TRBJ1-5; D unresolved. The length of the CDR3 is 16 residues. CDR1 and CDR2 from the germline V gene are MDHEN and SYDVKM. V lost 7 bases, J lost 0 bases, and 16 bases lay in between. DNA for the CDR3: TGTGCCAGCACCACCCAAACGGGGTATAGCAATCAGCCCCAGCATTTT. It encodes CASTTQTGYSNQPQHF.

This clonotype has a count of ten or more. As DNA, the CDR3 is TGTGCCAGCAGACGACAGGGCGGGGGGGAGACCCAGTACTTC. Amino acids: CASRRQGGGETQYF. The chain links TRBV28 to TRBJ2-5, with D tentatively TRBD2 (8 bases). Trimming cost V 6 bases and J 5 bases, with 16 bases left between them. This CDR3 contains 14 residues. The V gene's germline CDR1 is MDHEN and CDR2 SYDVKM.

This clonotype was seen many times. This chain links TRBV27 with TRBJ1-2; D uncertain. Germline-derived CDR1 and CDR2 are MNHEY and SMNVEV (reference sequence). V was trimmed by 1 base and J by 4 bases, leaving 13 bases between them. This CDR3 is built from 15 residues. CDR3 in amino acids: CASSLYAAPRYGYTF. CDR3 coding DNA: TGTGCCAGCAGTTTATATGCGGCGCCACGCTATGGCTACACCTTC.

This clonotype was counted at least ten times. The gene calls are TRBV6-5 and TRBJ1-5; TRBD1 agrees at 7 bases. The junction had 14 bases not matched to a gene; V was cut back by 6 bases and J by 6 bases. Germline loops: CDR1 MNHEY, CDR2 SVGAGI. The CDR3 length is 16 residues. CDR3 DNA sequence: TGTGCCAGCAGGCTCAGTACAGGGGAAGGTGTTCAGCCCCAGCATTTT. Its translation: CASRLSTGEGVQPQHF.

This clonotype was counted ten times or more. Sequence at one end of the junction differs from germline and may be a read error. This chain links TRBV20-1 with TRBJ1-5; 9 bases match TRBD1. In germline, CDR1 is DFQATT, CDR2 SNEGSKA (reference sequence). The CDR3 totals 14 residues. This CDR3 reads CSAGDRGFDQPQHF. In DNA form, the CDR3 reads TGCAGTGCTGGAGACAGGGGGTTCGATCAGCCCCAGCATTTT.

This clonotype has ten or more counts. The CDR3, as DNA: TGTGCCAGCAGAGTCTCTGTGGGCGGAGACAATCAGCCCCAGCATTTT. It yields the protein CASRVSVGGDNQPQHF. The V gene is TRBV27, the J gene TRBJ1-5; no firm D call. Germline V gives CDR1 MNHEY, CDR2 SMNVEV (reference sequence). V gave up 6 bases and J gave up 3 bases, with 18 bases separating them. The CDR3 sequence is 16 residues long.

This clonotype was seen at least ten times. V gene TRBV6-1 combines with J gene TRBJ2-7, with D unclear. The germline V gene encodes CDR1 MNHNS and CDR2 SASEGT. Trimming left V 5 bases short and J 2 bases short, with 10 bases between. The CDR3 totals 13 residues. The CDR3: CASSRDNTYEQYF. In DNA form, the CDR3 reads TGTGCCAGCAGTAGAGACAACACCTACGAGCAGTACTTC.

The V call is TRBV28, the J call TRBJ1-5; D is ambiguous. V gave up 7 bases and J gave up 3 bases, with 7 bases separating them. The CDR3 covers 12 residues. Germline V gene lookup returns CDR1 MDHEN and CDR2 SYDVKM. CDR3 sequence (DNA): TGTGCCAGCATGTTCCCCAATCAGCCCCAGCATTTT. This codes for CASMFPNQPQHF.

This clonotype was detected many times. The chain employs TRBV6-5 and TRBJ2-7; 7 positions match TRBD1. The germline CDR1 and CDR2 sequences are MNHEY and SVGAGI. The CDR3 extends over 15 amino acids. With 2 bases clipped from V and 4 bases from J, the junction kept 8 bases outside the gene matches. The CDR3 region is CASSYPTGSHYEQYF. In nucleotides, the CDR3 is TGTGCCAGCAGTTACCCGACAGGGTCACATTACGAGCAGTACTTC.

The gene calls are TRBV5-1 and TRBJ2-7; 9 bases fit TRBD2. The V gene's germline CDR1 is SGHRS and CDR2 YFSETQ. V was clipped by 1 base and J by 4 bases; unmatched bases: 9. The CDR3 sequence is 16 residues long. CDR3 in DNA: TGCGCCAGCAGCTTGACTAGCGGGTCCGTTCGGTACGAGCAGTACTTC. Residues: CASSLTSGSVRYEQYF.

This clonotype was seen repeatedly, ten times or more. The rearrangement uses TRBV10-3 and TRBJ2-2, with D possibly matching TRBD2 (5 bases). CDR3 size: 12 residues. CDR1 is ENHRY and CDR2 is SYGVKD in the germline V gene. The V end was cut by 9 bases, the J end by 4 bases, with 9 bases between. The CDR3 DNA sequence: TGTGCCATATCTAGCAGCACCGGGGAGCTGTTTTTT. Amino acids: CAISSSTGELFF.

This clonotype was detected ten times or more. This chain joins TRBV20-1 and TRBJ2-7; D could derive from TRBD1 or TRBD2 (5 bases each). The CDR3 contains 12 residues. V shed 0 bases and J shed 3 bases, with 6 bases lying between them. Germline lookup yields CDR1 DFQATT and CDR2 SNEGSKA (reference sequence). The DNA of the CDR3 is TGCAGTGCTAGAGAGAGGGGCTACGAGCAGTACTTC. Translation: CSARERGYEQYF.